A single sample is the source of the 29 T cell receptor beta chains below, sequenced in a study of CD8 T cells in Susac syndrome. Random-hexamer reverse transcription was applied to about 0.5 to 1 ug RNA. TCRdb reprocessed the immunoSEQ multiplex PCR reads via MiXCR and lists one record per CDR3 protein. The sample records about 200,000 distinct CDR3 sequences, about 95% being singletons. Sequenced material: CD4+ T cells from PBMCs. These TCRs come from a human donor with multiple sclerosis.

This clonotype was seen once. For the CDR3, the DNA is TGTGCCAGCACGGGTTGGGGTACGCAGTATTTT. Its translation is CASTGWGTQYF. The chain recombines TRBV27 with TRBJ2-3, with D unclear. CDR3 size: 11 residues. The V end lost 7 bases, the J end lost 8 bases, and 10 bases lay between the germline ends. Looked up from germline, CDR1 is MNHEY and CDR2 is SMNVEV (reference sequence).

This clonotype was detected once. This rearrangement joins TRBV4-2 to TRBJ1-2; D remains unclear. This CDR3 region has 14 residues. V lost 0 bases to trimming and J lost 5 bases, with 10 bases between them. Germline V gene data show CDR1 as LGHNA and CDR2 as YNFKEQ. This CDR3 reads CASSQDYSQYGYTF. CDR3 coding DNA: TGTGCCAGCAGCCAAGATTATTCCCAGTATGGCTACACCTTC.

This chain links TRBV7-2 with TRBJ2-4, with unresolved D. The germline V gene has CDR1 SGHTA and CDR2 FQGNSA. The CDR3 is made up of 12 amino acids. Trimming took 8 bases from V and 6 from J, leaving 11 bases between them. Here the CDR3 reads CASGQPRNIQYF. The CDR3 DNA follows: TGTGCCAGCGGGCAGCCTAGAAACATTCAGTACTTC.

CDR3 in DNA: TGCAGTGCTAGAGTCGTCGGGACAGGCAGTTCACCCCTCCACTTT. Its protein is CSARVVGTGSSPLHF. The gene calls are TRBV20-1 and TRBJ1-6, with 8 bases matching TRBD1. Germline CDR1 DFQATT, CDR2 SNEGSKA (reference sequence). This CDR3 has 15 residues. Germline trimming cut 1 base from V and 9 bases from J; bases unmatched to any gene: 8.

This rearrangement joins TRBV5-4 to TRBJ2-3; no clear D gene. The CDR3 has 14 residues. Germline CDR1 reads SGHNT; CDR2 reads YYREEE (reference sequence). V lost 4 bases and J 1 base, leaving 10 bases between the germline ends. The CDR3: CASSRVRGTDTQYF. CDR3 nucleotide sequence: TGTGCCAGCAGCCGGGTCCGTGGCACAGATACGCAGTATTTT.

V is TRBV30 and J is TRBJ1-1, with a possible D match to TRBD1 (6 bases). Germline V lookup: CDR1 GTSNPN, CDR2 SVGIG (reference sequence). The CDR3 runs to 13 residues. V shed 4 bases and J shed 4 bases, with 13 bases lying between them. The CDR3 nucleotides are TGTGCCTGGACCGCAGGGGTTGCCACTGAAGCTTTCTTT. This sequence encodes CAWTAGVATEAFF.

This clonotype was detected only once. V gene TRBV11-1 combines with J gene TRBJ1-2; no clear D. Trimming shortened V by 2 bases and J by 3 bases, and 16 bases separated the two germline ends. CDR1 SGHAT and CDR2 FQDESV come from the germline V gene (reference sequence). This CDR3 has 16 amino acids. For the CDR3, the DNA is TGTGCCAGCAGCTTATCGGCCGGGCCGTCCTACTATGGCTACACCTTC. This gives the protein CASSLSAGPSYYGYTF.

This clonotype was observed once. This chain links TRBV15 with TRBJ2-1, with no clear D. V was shortened by 3 bases and J by 7 bases, with 16 bases between the two germline ends. CDR1 and CDR2 from the germline V gene are LNHNV and YYDKDF (reference sequence). The CDR3 loop spans 15 amino acids. CDR3 residues: CATSSRAEARNEQFF. The DNA of the CDR3 is TGTGCCACCAGCAGCCGGGCTGAGGCAAGAAATGAGCAGTTCTTC.

The chain combines TRBV5-1 with TRBJ1-1; 10 positions agree with TRBD1. CDR3 length equals 14 residues. The germline V gene encodes CDR1 SGHRS and CDR2 YFSETQ. The ends lost 4 bases at V and 5 bases at J; junction bases unmatched: 5. The CDR3 loop reads CASSLGTGETEAFF. DNA of the CDR3: TGCGCCAGCAGCCTGGGGACAGGGGAGACTGAAGCTTTCTTT. The full variable domain, with the rest looked up from reference TRBV5-1 and TRBJ1-1, is KAGVTQTPRYLIKTRGQQVTLSCSPISGHRSVSWYQQTPGQGLQFLFEYFSETQRNKGNFPGRFSGRQFSNSRSEMNVSTLELGDSALYLCASSLGTGETEAFFGQGTRLTVV.

V and J are TRBV2 and TRBJ2-7; D may match TRBD1 or TRBD2 (5 bases each). Germline V CDR1 and CDR2: SNHLY, FYNNEI. V was shortened by 8 bases and J by 1 base, with 12 bases between the two germline ends. The CDR3 length is 13 residues. The CDR3 DNA is TGTGCCAGCGGAGGACAAGGTTCCTACGAGCAGTACTTC. This translates into CASGGQGSYEQYF. Full variable domain (rest looked up from reference TRBV2 and TRBJ2-7): EPEVTQTPSHQVTQMGQEVILRCVPISNHLYFYWYRQILGQKVEFLVSFYNNEISEKSEIFDDQFSVERPDGSNFTLKIRSTKLEDSAMYFCASGGQGSYEQYFGPGTRLTVT.

V is TRBV5-1 and J is TRBJ1-2; perhaps TRBD1 as D (5 bases). This CDR3 comprises 14 residues. From germline, CDR1 is SGHRS and CDR2 YFSETQ. V was trimmed by 3 bases and J by 5 bases, leaving 14 bases between them. Here the CDR3 reads CASSSPGRSYGYTF. The CDR3 nucleotides are TGCGCCAGCAGCTCCCCGGGGCGGTCTTATGGCTACACCTTC.

The V and J genes are TRBV7-3 and TRBJ2-3, with 13 bases fitting TRBD2. Unmatched junction bases numbered 5, after V lost 6 bases and J lost 2 bases. The CDR3 covers 16 residues. The germline V gene encodes CDR1 SGHTA and CDR2 FQGTGA. CDR3 region: CASSRGLAGSTDTQYF. The CDR3 nucleotides read TGTGCCAGCAGTAGGGGACTAGCGGGATCCACAGATACGCAGTATTTT.

This rearrangement joins TRBV30 to TRBJ2-1, with 14 positions matching TRBD2. The V and J ends lost 2 bases and 4 bases, in that order; junction bases with no gene match: 4. Germline V gene lookup returns CDR1 GTSNPN and CDR2 SVGIG (reference sequence). The CDR3 is 16 residues long. In nucleotides, the CDR3 is TGTGCCTGGAGTACCGGGACTAGCGGGAGTTACAATGAGCAGTTCTTC. This sequence encodes CAWSTGTSGSYNEQFF.

The chain combines TRBV20-1 with TRBJ2-1; D call uncertain. The V end lost 3 bases, the J end lost 3 bases, and 3 bases lay between the germline ends. Looked up from germline, CDR1 is DFQATT and CDR2 is SNEGSKA (reference sequence). CDR3 length: 11 residues. The CDR3 DNA is TGCAGTGCTAGTTTCTACAATGAGCAGTTCTTC. Translated: CSASFYNEQFF.

The chain combines TRBV30 with TRBJ1-1; D is undetermined. The length of the CDR3 is 12 residues. V shed 4 bases and J shed 4 bases, with 10 bases lying between them. In germline, CDR1 is GTSNPN, CDR2 SVGIG (reference sequence). The CDR3 loop is CAWTGSGTEAFF. CDR3 nucleotide sequence: TGTGCCTGGACTGGGAGTGGCACTGAAGCTTTCTTT.

This rearrangement joins TRBV12-3 or TRBV12-4 to TRBJ1-2, with 7 bases identical to TRBD1. V dropped 5 bases and J dropped 3; count of bases not matched to a gene: 15. The CDR3 consists of 17 residues. The chain's CDR3 is CASSPRQGRVRDYGYTF. The CDR3 DNA reads TGTGCCAGCAGTCCCCGACAGGGCCGAGTACGGGACTATGGCTACACCTTC.

The chain joins TRBV7-8 to TRBJ2-7; maybe TRBD2 (6 bases). CDR3 length: 15 amino acids. Trimming pared 2 bases from V and 4 bases from J, leaving 15 bases between. Germline V gives CDR1 SGHVS, CDR2 FQNEAQ. This CDR3 reads CASSLRFREMYEQYF. In DNA, the CDR3 is TGTGCCAGCAGCTTACGATTTCGGGAGATGTACGAGCAGTACTTC.

The chain links TRBV3-1 to TRBJ2-3; no firm D call. The germline V gene encodes CDR1 LGHDT and CDR2 YNNKEL (reference sequence). The CDR3 is 13 amino acids. Trimming shortened V by 3 bases and J by 6 bases, and 10 bases separated the two germline ends. The CDR3 reads CASSHKLGDTQYF. In DNA form, the CDR3 reads TGTGCCAGCAGCCACAAGCTAGGGGATACGCAGTATTTT.

V usage is TRBV12-3 or TRBV12-4 and J usage is TRBJ1-1; D uncertain. This CDR3 is built from 12 residues. V lost 3 bases, J lost 4 bases, and 6 bases lay in between. CDR3 DNA: TGTGCCAGCAGTTTGTTCATCACTGAAGCTTTCTTT. Translating it yields CASSLFITEAFF.

V gene TRBV2 combines with J gene TRBJ2-7; 7 nucleotides match TRBD1. CDR1 SNHLY and CDR2 FYNNEI come from the germline V gene. This CDR3 has 13 residues. With V trimmed by 6 bases and J by 7 bases, 9 bases remained unmatched. CDR3 protein: CASRPDRLWEQYF. The CDR3 DNA reads TGTGCCAGCAGGCCGGACAGGCTTTGGGAGCAGTACTTC. The entire variable domain, with the rest obtained from reference TRBV2 and TRBJ2-7, is as follows: EPEVTQTPSHQVTQMGQEVILRCVPISNHLYFYWYRQILGQKVEFLVSFYNNEISEKSEIFDDQFSVERPDGSNFTLKIRSTKLEDSAMYFCASRPDRLWEQYFGPGTRLTVT.

J is TRBJ2-3 and V is TRBV3-1, with 8 positions matching TRBD1. The CDR3 is 16 amino acids. CDR1 is LGHDT, CDR2 YNNKEL, per germline (reference sequence). V was pared by 3 bases and J by 10 bases, with 15 bases of the junction left unmatched. This chain's CDR3 is CASSHSGTGGYGPQYF. In DNA, the CDR3 is TGTGCCAGCAGCCATTCCGGGACAGGAGGATACGGGCCGCAGTATTTT.

The CDR3 sequence is CASSPGGRQTYEQYF. CDR3 bases: TGTGCCAGCAGCCCGGGGGGGCGGCAAACCTACGAGCAGTACTTC. V gene TRBV9 combines with J gene TRBJ2-7; 8 nucleotides match TRBD2. CDR3 length equals 15 residues. Germline V gene sequence: CDR1 SGDLS, CDR2 YYNGEE. Trimming took 4 bases from V and 2 from J; bases not matched to a gene: 8.

The CDR3 region is CSARPYIREVGDTQYF. As DNA, the CDR3 is TGCAGTGCTAGACCTTATATCCGGGAGGTCGGAGATACGCAGTATTTT. The J gene is TRBJ2-3, the V gene TRBV20-1; 7 bases align to TRBD2. From germline, CDR1 is DFQATT and CDR2 SNEGSKA (reference sequence). With V trimmed by 2 bases and J by 5 bases, 13 bases remained unmatched. The length of the CDR3 is 16 residues.

The chain has TRBV13 and TRBJ2-5; no definite D call. The CDR3 spans 11 residues. The V gene's germline CDR1 is PRHDT and CDR2 FYEKMQ (reference sequence). Trimming removed 5 bases at V and 4 bases at J, with 5 bases between. The CDR3 coding sequence is TGTGCCAGCAGCCGCGTAGAGACCCAGTACTTC. This sequence encodes CASSRVETQYF.

The chain employs TRBV27 and TRBJ1-2; no reliable D call. Germline CDR1 is MNHEY and CDR2 is SMNVEV (reference sequence). The CDR3 is 13 amino acids. Trimming pared 3 bases from V and 6 bases from J, leaving 11 bases between. The CDR3 here is CASSFSAVDGYTF. The CDR3, as DNA: TGTGCCAGCAGTTTTAGTGCTGTGGATGGCTACACCTTC.

The chain has TRBV20-1 and TRBJ1-3; possible D gene TRBD1, 6 bases. Germline CDR1 reads DFQATT; CDR2 reads SNEGSKA (reference sequence). Trimming pared 1 base from V and 7 bases from J, leaving 11 bases between. The CDR3 sequence is 13 residues long. The CDR3 protein is CSARVDRSNTIYF. The CDR3 DNA sequence: TGCAGTGCTAGAGTAGACAGGTCGAACACCATATATTTT.

The chain carries TRBV24-1 and TRBJ1-2; D is perhaps TRBD1 (6 bases). This CDR3 is 15 amino acids long. CDR1 is KGHDR, CDR2 SFDVKD, per germline. Trimming took off 4 bases at V and 6 bases at J, with 17 bases between the two ends. This CDR3 reads CATSDPAGGSDGYTF. CDR3 DNA: TGTGCCACCAGTGACCCCGCCGGGGGCAGCGATGGCTACACCTTC.

The V and J genes are TRBV20-1 and TRBJ1-1, with D possibly TRBD1 on 5 matching bases. CDR3 length equals 14 residues. V was shortened by 3 bases and J by 10 bases, with 21 bases between the two germline ends. In germline, CDR1 is DFQATT, CDR2 SNEGSKA (reference sequence). CDR3 protein: CSAREGWIEGAAFF. CDR3 nucleotide sequence: TGCAGTGCTAGGGAGGGGTGGATAGAGGGAGCAGCTTTCTTT.

Written as DNA, the CDR3 is TGTGCCAGCAGTTTACAAGTAGCGGGAGGGCTAAGAAGCAATGAGCAGTTCTTC. Translation gives CASSLQVAGGLRSNEQFF. This chain joins TRBV28 and TRBJ2-1; 11 bases match TRBD2. Unmatched junction bases numbered 12, after V lost 2 bases and J lost 6 bases. CDR3 length: 18 amino acids. Germline-derived CDR1 and CDR2 are MDHEN and SYDVKM.